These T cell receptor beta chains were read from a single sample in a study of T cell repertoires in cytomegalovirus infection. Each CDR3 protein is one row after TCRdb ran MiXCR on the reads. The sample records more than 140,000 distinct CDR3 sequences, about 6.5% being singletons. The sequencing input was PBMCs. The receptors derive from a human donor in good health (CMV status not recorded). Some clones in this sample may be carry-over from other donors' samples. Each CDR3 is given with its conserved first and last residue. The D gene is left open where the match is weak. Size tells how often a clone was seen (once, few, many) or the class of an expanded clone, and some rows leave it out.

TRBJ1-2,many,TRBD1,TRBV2,CASSYDRDGGYTF,TGTGCCAGCAGTTACGACAGGGATGGTGGCTACACCTTC
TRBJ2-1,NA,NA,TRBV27,CASRSGTFSYNEQFF,TGTGCCAGCCGTTCCGGGACTTTTTCCTACAATGAGCAGTTCTTC
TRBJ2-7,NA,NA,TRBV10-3,CAISSSAYEQYF,TGTGCCATCAGCTCCTCTGCATACGAGCAGTACTTC
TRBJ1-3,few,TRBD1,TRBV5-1,CASSLDGTGGNSGNTIYF,TGCGCCAGCAGCTTGGATGGGACAGGGGGCAACTCTGGAAACACCATATATTTT
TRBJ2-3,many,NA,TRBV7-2,CASSRLLAVDTQYF,TGTGCCAGCAGCCGACTTTTAGCGGTAGATACGCAGTATTTT
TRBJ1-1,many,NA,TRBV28,CASSLSSGGNTEAFF,TGTGCCAGCAGTTTGAGTTCAGGTGGGAACACTGAAGCTTTCTTT
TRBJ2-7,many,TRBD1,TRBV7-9,CASSSPEDRGRNEQYF,TGTGCCAGCAGCTCCCCGGAGGACAGGGGGCGGAACGAGCAGTACTTC
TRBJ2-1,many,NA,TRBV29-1,CSVGVVPYNEQFF,TGCAGCGTTGGGGTGGTCCCCTACAATGAGCAGTTCTTC
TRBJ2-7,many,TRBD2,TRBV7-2,CASSLGAGASYEQYF,TGTGCCAGCAGCTTAGGAGCGGGGGCCTCATACGAGCAGTACTTC
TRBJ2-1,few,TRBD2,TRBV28,CASSPTSALYNEQFF,TGTGCCAGCAGTCCAACTAGCGCCCTCTACAATGAGCAGTTCTTC
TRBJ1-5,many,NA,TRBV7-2,CASSLARAANQPQHF,TGTGCCAGCAGCTTAGCGCGGGCAGCTAATCAGCCCCAGCATTTT
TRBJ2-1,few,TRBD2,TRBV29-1,CSVTGLAGRNEQFF,TGCAGCGTTACCGGACTAGCGGGGCGCAATGAGCAGTTCTTC
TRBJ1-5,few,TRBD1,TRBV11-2,CASSSLTGVGQPQHF,TGTGCCAGCAGCTCCCTTACAGGGGTAGGTCAGCCCCAGCATTTT
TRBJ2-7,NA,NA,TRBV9,CASSARPGMNFEQYF,TGTGCCAGCAGCGCCCGACCCGGTATGAACTTTGAGCAGTACTTC
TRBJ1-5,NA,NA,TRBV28,CASSLQELANQPQHF,TGTGCCAGCAGTTTGCAGGAATTGGCAAATCAGCCCCAGCATTTT
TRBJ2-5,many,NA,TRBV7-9,CASSPRASPQETQYF,TGTGCCAGCAGCCCCCGAGCTAGCCCCCAAGAGACCCAGTACTTC
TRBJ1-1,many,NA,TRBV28,CASNLQGAGSFF,TGTGCCAGCAATCTTCAGGGCGCGGGATCTTTCTTT
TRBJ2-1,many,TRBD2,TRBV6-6,CASSRLAGGYNEQFF,TGTGCCAGCAGTCGACTAGCGGGGGGTTACAATGAGCAGTTCTTC
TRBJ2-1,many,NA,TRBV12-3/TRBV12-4,CASRVHRGYEFF,TGTGCCAGCAGAGTGCACAGAGGGTACGAGTTCTTC
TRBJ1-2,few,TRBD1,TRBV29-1,CSAQMDRSLPNYGYTF,TGCAGCGCTCAGATGGACAGGAGCCTTCCTAACTATGGCTACACCTTC
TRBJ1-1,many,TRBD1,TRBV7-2,CASIPGTGYTEAFF,TGTGCCAGCATCCCCGGGACAGGGTACACTGAAGCTTTCTTT
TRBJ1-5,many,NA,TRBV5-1,CASSLEGPGGQPQHF,TGCGCCAGCAGCTTGGAGGGCCCGGGAGGGCAGCCCCAGCATTTT
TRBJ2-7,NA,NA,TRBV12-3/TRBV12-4,CASSPGEIYEQYF,TGTGCCAGCAGTCCGGGGGAGATCTACGAGCAGTACTTC
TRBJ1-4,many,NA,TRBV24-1,CATSDGTSGNEKLFF,TGTGCCACCAGTGATGGGACCTCGGGGAATGAAAAACTGTTTTTT
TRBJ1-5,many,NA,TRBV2,CASSVDFNQPQHF,TGTGCCAGCAGTGTCGATTTTAATCAGCCCCAGCATTTT
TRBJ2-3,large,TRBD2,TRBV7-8,CASSLDERGNTDTQYF,TGTGCCAGCAGCTTAGATGAGCGGGGGAACACAGATACGCAGTATTTT
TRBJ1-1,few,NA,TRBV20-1,CSAREGNRPNTEAFF,TGCAGTGCTAGAGAGGGGAACAGGCCGAACACTGAAGCTTTCTTT
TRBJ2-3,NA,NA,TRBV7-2,CASSQRTDTQYF,TGTGCCAGCAGTCAGCGGACAGATACGCAGTATTTT
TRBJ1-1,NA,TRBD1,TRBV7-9,CASSLGTGASTEAFF,TGTGCCAGCAGCTTAGGGACAGGGGCGAGCACTGAAGCTTTCTTT
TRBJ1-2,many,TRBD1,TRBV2,CASSPQGAFGYTF,TGTGCCAGCAGTCCCCAGGGGGCTTTTGGCTACACCTTC
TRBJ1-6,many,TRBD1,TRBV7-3,CASSLGRLDRVGSPLHF,TGTGCCAGCAGCTTAGGTCGGTTGGACAGGGTCGGCTCACCCCTCCACTTT
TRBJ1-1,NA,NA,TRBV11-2,CASSLQGTTEAFF,TGTGCCAGCAGCTTGCAGGGTACCACTGAAGCTTTCTTT
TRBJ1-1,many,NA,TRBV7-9,CASSKVSNTEAFF,TGTGCCAGCAGCAAGGTATCGAACACTGAAGCTTTCTTT
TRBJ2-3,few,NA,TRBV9,CASSVAGSADTQYF,TGTGCCAGCAGCGTAGCGGGAAGCGCAGATACGCAGTATTTT
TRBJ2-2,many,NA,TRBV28,CATDTGSGELFF,TGTGCCACCGATACAGGGAGCGGGGAGCTGTTTTTT
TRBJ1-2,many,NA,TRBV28,CASSLVGNAGYGYTF,TGTGCCAGCAGTTTAGTTGGGAATGCGGGCTATGGCTACACCTTC